The 4 T cell receptor beta chains in this list originate from one sample, sequenced in a study of beta chain features in type 1 diabetes. The sequenced template was cDNA made from the entire isolated RNA. Assay: immunoSEQ multiplex PCR; the TCRdb copy retains only in-frame clones and omits some. The sample holds around 160,000 clones, about 51% seen once. The sample comprised Tregs from blood. Source of these receptors: a man aged 18 to 30 in good health.

The rearrangement uses TRBV7-2 and TRBJ2-2; D call uncertain. This CDR3 has 12 amino acids. Trimming pared 5 bases from V and 6 bases from J, leaving 7 bases between. The germline V gene encodes CDR1 SGHTA and CDR2 FQGNSA. CDR3 in amino acids: CASSPVAGELFF. CDR3 in DNA: TGTGCCAGCAGCCCGGTGGCCGGGGAGCTGTTTTTT. Looking up the rest from reference TRBV7-2 and TRBJ2-2 gives the full variable domain: GAGVSQSPSNKVTEKGKDVELRCDPISGHTALYWYRQSLGQGLEFLIYFQGNSAPDKSGLPSDRFSAERTGGSVSTLTIQRTQQEDSAVYLCASSPVAGELFFGEGSRLTVL.

This clone was counted once. The V call is TRBV27, the J call TRBJ1-4; D is uncertain. Germline V gene data show CDR1 as MNHEY and CDR2 as SMNVEV (reference sequence). The CDR3 spans 14 residues. V shed 3 bases and J shed 7 bases, with 12 bases lying between them. The CDR3 DNA sequence: TGTGCCAGCAGTTTTAGAGGGAACGGTGAAAAACTGTTTTTT. The encoded protein is CASSFRGNGEKLFF. The entire variable domain, with the rest obtained from reference TRBV27 and TRBJ1-4, is as follows: EAQVTQNPRYLITVTGKKLTVTCSQNMNHEYMSWYRQDPGLGLRQIYYSMNVEVTDKGDVPEGYKVSRKEKRNFPLILESPSPNQTSLYFCASSFRGNGEKLFFGSGTQLSVL.

The chain joins TRBV28 to TRBJ2-1; TRBD2 is a possible D gene (6 bases). The CDR3 spans 15 residues. Germline values: CDR1 MDHEN, CDR2 SYDVKM. V was cut by 5 bases and J by 5 bases, with 16 bases left in between. CDR3 region: CASSTPGGVHNEQFF. The DNA of the CDR3 is TGTGCCAGCAGTACCCCGGGCGGGGTCCACAATGAGCAGTTCTTC.

There are a few counts of this clone. V and J are TRBV30 and TRBJ2-5, with TRBD1 identical over 9 bases. The germline V gene has CDR1 GTSNPN and CDR2 SVGIG (reference sequence). The CDR3 covers 14 residues. Trimming took 1 base from V and 5 from J; bases not matched to a gene: 5. The CDR3 protein is CAWSAGTGWETQYF. CDR3 in DNA: TGTGCCTGGAGTGCCGGGACAGGGTGGGAGACCCAGTACTTC.